This T cell receptor beta chain was identified during a study of CD8+CD57+ T cells in acquired aplastic anemia. The patients chosen for sequencing had shown expansion of CD8+CD57+ cells (detected by flow cytometry). The template for TCR beta VDJ and CDR3 sequence profiling was genomic DNA. TCRdb used MiXCR to reprocess the reads, holding one entry per CDR3 protein. The profile shows around 150,000 distinct CDR3 sequences, 71% of them singletons. The material sequenced was sorted CD4+, CD8+, or CD8+CD57+ T cells (not recorded which) from PBMCs. The receptor was derived from a human donor with aplastic anemia.

CDR3 amino acids: CAIKPGQGTDEQFF. In DNA, the CDR3 is TGTGCCATCAAACCGGGACAGGGGACCGATGAGCAGTTCTTC. The J gene is TRBJ2-1, the V gene TRBV10-3, with 10 bases aligning to TRBD1. Unmatched junction bases numbered 8, after V lost 7 bases and J lost 8 bases. Germline CDR1 is ENHRY and CDR2 is SYGVKD. The CDR3 has 14 residues.